The text below deals with one TCR beta chain. Original methodology: Amplification of reference gene primers was used by the study to estimate nucleated cell counts. Clones were read by immunoSEQ multiplex PCR, and TCRdb kept only the in-frame ones, dropping some. That table supplies the V and J calls and clone size; D and trimming were determined from the DNA. The sample has roughly 73,000 clones; about four fifths are singletons. Trimming removed 1 base from V and 0 bases from J, with 11 bases in between. CDR3 length: 15 residues. Germline V gene data show CDR1 as SGHDT and CDR2 as YYEEEE. This record comes from a study of blood T cell repertoires in COVID-19. Study-wide context: Sites in the United States, Italy and Spain provided acute and convalescent COVID-19 samples. PBMCs, B-cell-depleted T cells, or T cells were the source of the cDNA or gDNA that made up the material.

The rearrangement uses TRBV5-6 and TRBJ2-7; D perhaps matches TRBD2 (5 bases). Sequenced input: peripheral blood. This clonotype originated in a human donor in a cohort sampled during active COVID-19. CDR3 in DNA: TGTGCCAGCAGCTTGATAGGAGGAGACTCCTACGAGCAGTACTTC. It translates to CASSLIGGDSYEQYF.